This is a list of T cell receptor beta chains from one sample in a study of PD-1 blockade in mismatch repair-deficient tumors. Method: immunoSEQ multiplex PCR; TCRdb's copy keeps in-frame clones and lacks some. Of 14,000 or so clones in the sample, 65% to 90% were seen once. No cognate antigen is known for these TCRs. The sample here was cells cultured in vitro, taken from a patient treated with pembrolizumab. Receptor source: an adult with mismatch repair-deficient cancer. CDR3s include the opening cysteine and the closing phenylalanine or tryptophan. A D gene is named only where the DNA matches it firmly. The listing skips clone size in some rows; elsewhere it reads once, few, many or a size class.

cdr3_length d_call clone_size j_call v_call cdr3_nt cdr3_aa
16 . . TRBJ1-1 TRBV9 TGTGCCAGCAGCGTTGGGCAGTTATCTATGAACACTGAAGCTTTCTTT CASSVGQLSMNTEAFF
13 TRBD1 . TRBJ1-3 TRBV10-3 TGTGCCATCAGAGGACAGGGAGCAGACACCATATATTTT CAIRGQGADTIYF
12 . . TRBJ2-7 TRBV10-2 TGCGCCAGCAGTGAGACGACCCACGAGCAGTACTTC CASSETTHEQYF
14 TRBD1 . TRBJ1-2 TRBV27 TGTGCCAGCAGACCGACAGGGTCGGGGTATGGCTACACCTTC CASRPTGSGYGYTF
15 TRBD2 . TRBJ2-1 TRBV2 TGTGCCAGCAGTGGGACTAGCGGGAATGTCGATGAGCAGTTCTTC CASSGTSGNVDEQFF
14 TRBD1 . TRBJ2-4 TRBV5-1 TGCGCCAGCAGCCGGACGGACAGGGCAAACATTCAGTACTTC CASSRTDRANIQYF
14 TRBD1 . TRBJ1-2 TRBV5-1 TGCGCCAGCAGCTCGCCGGGACAGGGCGATGGCTACACCTTC CASSSPGQGDGYTF
9 . . TRBJ2-1 TRBV18 TGTGCCAGCTCACCACCGACGTTCTTC CASSPPTFF
18 TRBD2 once TRBJ2-2 TRBV4-2 TGTGCCAGCAGCCAAGAAGGTTGGCTAGCGGGAAACACCGGGGAGCTGTTTTTT CASSQEGWLAGNTGELFF
13 . . TRBJ1-1 TRBV19 TGTGCCAGTAGTCTTAACAGGGAGTCTGAAGCTTTCTTT CASSLNRESEAFF
15 . . TRBJ2-5 TRBV29-1 TGCAGCGTTGAAGAGTCAGAGCGGACGGGGGAGACCCAGTACTTC CSVEESERTGETQYF
13 . . TRBJ1-1 TRBV7-3 TGTGCCAGCAGCCCGACAGTGAACACTGAAGCTTTCTTT CASSPTVNTEAFF
16 . . TRBJ2-6 TRBV7-3 TGTGCCAGCAGCTTAATATCGGGGCCTGGGGCCAACGTCCTGACTTTC CASSLISGPGANVLTF
16 . . TRBJ2-1 TRBV6-6 TGTGCCAGCGCCTTGGGGGGAGAGAGAACCTACAATGAGCAGTTCTTC CASALGGERTYNEQFF
14 TRBD1 . TRBJ2-1 TRBV6-1 TGTGCCAGCAGTCTGGGACAGGGGTATAGTGAGCAGTTCTTC CASSLGQGYSEQFF
15 TRBD1 . TRBJ2-7 TRBV7-2 TGTGCCAGCAGCTTAGCGACGACAGGGGCCTACGAGCAGTACTTC CASSLATTGAYEQYF
15 . . TRBJ2-1 TRBV30 TGTGCCTGGAGTGGGGATTGGGCCAAAAACAATGAGCAGTTCTTC CAWSGDWAKNNEQFF
13 . . TRBJ2-5 TRBV7-3 TGTGCCAGCAGCTTAGTTGCGCTGGAGACCCAGTACTTC CASSLVALETQYF
13 . . TRBJ1-2 TRBV13 TGTGCCAGCAGCTTAGGGGCCGGAGCTGGCTACACCTTC CASSLGAGAGYTF
13 . . TRBJ2-1 TRBV7-9 TGTGCCAGCAGCGTCCTGGTAGCGGATGAGCAGTTCTTC CASSVLVADEQFF
16 . . TRBJ2-6 TRBV19 TGTGCCAGTACCCCAAGCTCCGCTTCTGGGGCCAACGTCCTGACTTTC CASTPSSASGANVLTF
13 . . TRBJ1-3 TRBV6-6 TGTGCCAGCAGTCAACGACAGGGAAACACCATATATTTT CASSQRQGNTIYF
15 TRBD2 . TRBJ2-1 TRBV10-2 TGCGCCAGCAGGCTTAGCGGGAGCCCCTACAATGAGCAGTTCTTC CASRLSGSPYNEQFF
15 . . TRBJ2-2 TRBV10-2 TGCGCCAGCCACTCCGGGACTTCCAACACCGGGGAGCTGTTTTTT CASHSGTSNTGELFF
15 . . TRBJ1-4 TRBV4-1 TGCGCCAGCAGCCAAGATTTTCTTCCCGAACGGGACCGATTTTTT CASSQDFLPERDRFF
15 . . TRBJ1-2 TRBV19 TGTGCCAGTAGTAACCGAAACAGTCTAGTCTATGGCTACACCTTC CASSNRNSLVYGYTF
14 . . TRBJ2-5 TRBV10-3 TGTGCCATCAGTGAAGGAAAAACCGGAGAGACCCAGTACTTC CAISEGKTGETQYF
15 . once TRBJ1-5 TRBV7-8 TGTGCCAGCAGCTTAGGAACCCACAGCAATCAGCCCCAGCATTTT CASSLGTHSNQPQHF
15 TRBD1 . TRBJ1-1 TRBV27 TGTGCCAGCAGTTCGATCGGACAGGGAGGGACTGAAGCTTTCTTT CASSSIGQGGTEAFF
14 . . TRBJ1-2 TRBV5-1 TGCGCCAGCAGCTTGGCCGTTCAGAGCTATGGCTACACCTTC CASSLAVQSYGYTF
17 . . TRBJ1-1 TRBV28 TGTGCCAGCAGTTTAACTCAATGGGGCAGGGAATACACTGAAGCTTTCTTT CASSLTQWGREYTEAFF
14 TRBD1 . TRBJ2-7 TRBV5-1 TGCGCCAGCAGACCACAGGGGGCGGGTTACGAGCAGTACTTC CASRPQGAGYEQYF
15 . once TRBJ1-2 TRBV6-6 TGTGCCAGCAGTTCCTTCGGGCAGACCCACTATGGCTACACCTTC CASSSFGQTHYGYTF
16 . . TRBJ1-5 TRBV19 TGTGCCAGTACCAAAGTTGGGGGGGTCAGCAATCAGCCCCAGCATTTT CASTKVGGVSNQPQHF
14 . . TRBJ2-7 TRBV28 TGTGCCAGCAGGGGGAGGACAGAAACCTACGAGCAGTACTTC CASRGRTETYEQYF
17 . . TRBJ1-1 TRBV5-6 TGTGCCAGCAGCCCGGGCGCCAGGGGAACGTGGAACACTGAAGCTTTCTTT CASSPGARGTWNTEAFF
16 TRBD2 . TRBJ2-1 TRBV5-4 TGTGCCAGCAGCTTGATGAGTCTAGCGGTGCACAATGAGCAGTTCTTC CASSLMSLAVHNEQFF